A selection of T cell receptor beta chains follows, all from one sample in a study of T cell repertoires in cytomegalovirus infection. TCRdb passed the reads through MiXCR, listing each CDR3 protein once. This sample has 600,000 to 800,000 distinct CDR3 sequences, with 20% to 25% found just once. Material for sequencing was CD8+ T cells from PBMCs. These receptors all come from a human donor in good health (CMV status not recorded). Some clones in this sample may be carry-over from other donors' samples. Both conserved end residues are part of each CDR3. D genes are given only for firm matches. Some rows mark clone size as missing; the rest say once, few, many or name a class of expanded clone.

V: TRBV7-2
size: many
J: TRBJ2-1
D: -
DNA: TGTGCCAGCCTGGACACTCACAATGAGCAGTTCTTC
CDR3: CASLDTHNEQFF

V: TRBV7-3
size: -
J: TRBJ2-7
D: -
DNA: TGTGCCAGCATCCAATCCGGGAGCAAGATCGGGCAGTACTTC
CDR3: CASIQSGSKIGQYF

V: TRBV7-2
size: many
J: TRBJ1-5
D: TRBD1
DNA: TGTGCCAGCAGCGCCCCGGGACAGGGGGGCAATCAGCCCCAGCATTTT
CDR3: CASSAPGQGGNQPQHF

V: TRBV12-3/TRBV12-4
size: few
J: TRBJ1-2
D: TRBD1
DNA: TGTGCCAGCAGTGATAAACAGGGGGCCTTCTATGGCTACACCTTC
CDR3: CASSDKQGAFYGYTF

V: TRBV7-4
size: -
J: TRBJ2-1
D: -
DNA: TGTGCCAGCAGCTTAGAACTAGCTTACGAGCAGTTCTTC
CDR3: CASSLELAYEQFF

V: TRBV12-3/TRBV12-4
size: -
J: TRBJ1-4
D: -
DNA: TGTGCCAGCAGTCCCTTGGGGATATACTTAAGGGATGAAAAACTGTTTTTT
CDR3: CASSPLGIYLRDEKLFF

V: TRBV6-2/TRBV6-3
size: many
J: TRBJ1-1
D: -
DNA: TGTGCCAGCAGTTACTTAGTACCGGACACTGAAGCTTTCTTT
CDR3: CASSYLVPDTEAFF

V: TRBV9
size: few
J: TRBJ2-5
D: TRBD2
DNA: TGTGCCAGCAGCGTACTAGCGGGGGCCTCGGGGGAGACCCAGTACTTC
CDR3: CASSVLAGASGETQYF

V: TRBV6-5
size: once
J: TRBJ1-5
D: -
DNA: TGTGCCAGCAGTTATGTTAGGGGAAGCAATCAGCCCCAGCATTTT
CDR3: CASSYVRGSNQPQHF

V: TRBV27
size: -
J: TRBJ1-4
D: -
DNA: TGTGCCAGCAGTTTGAGTGACTTCGCGGGGGAAAAACTGTTTTTT
CDR3: CASSLSDFAGEKLFF

V: TRBV6-2/TRBV6-3
size: many
J: TRBJ2-5
D: -
DNA: TGTGCCAGCAGTTACCTTTGGACAGAGTACCAAGAGACCCAGTACTTC
CDR3: CASSYLWTEYQETQYF

V: TRBV2
size: -
J: TRBJ2-5
D: TRBD2
DNA: TGTGCCAGCAGAATAGCGGGGTTGGAGACCCAGTACTTC
CDR3: CASRIAGLETQYF

V: TRBV6-2/TRBV6-3
size: -
J: TRBJ2-4
D: -
DNA: TGTGCCAGCAGTTACTCGCCGGAAGCCAAAAACATTCAGTACTTC
CDR3: CASSYSPEAKNIQYF

V: TRBV10-3
size: -
J: TRBJ2-7
D: -
DNA: TGTGCCATCAGAGACCCGGGACCTCCAGTCGGATACTTC
CDR3: CAIRDPGPPVGYF

V: TRBV7-9
size: -
J: TRBJ2-1
D: -
DNA: TGTGCCAGCGACGGGGGCTCCTACAATGAGCAGTTCTTC
CDR3: CASDGGSYNEQFF

V: TRBV6-5
size: -
J: TRBJ2-3
D: -
DNA: TGTGCCAGCAAGAGCCGGGACATTAGCACAGATACGCAGTATTTT
CDR3: CASKSRDISTDTQYF

V: TRBV28
size: -
J: TRBJ2-5
D: TRBD1
DNA: TGTGCCAGCAGTTTATTCCCTTGGACAGGGAGACAAGAGACCCAGTACTTC
CDR3: CASSLFPWTGRQETQYF

V: TRBV25-1
size: -
J: TRBJ2-3
D: TRBD1
DNA: TGTGCCAGCAGTCGTCCCGGGACAGCAGATACGCAGTATTTT
CDR3: CASSRPGTADTQYF

V: TRBV19
size: few
J: TRBJ2-1
D: -
DNA: TGTGCCAGTGCCTCGGGATATTACAATGAGCAGTTCTTC
CDR3: CASASGYYNEQFF

V: TRBV7-2
size: -
J: TRBJ2-3
D: TRBD2
DNA: TGTGCCAGCAGGACTAGCGGGGGAAGCACAGATACGCAGTATTTT
CDR3: CASRTSGGSTDTQYF

V: TRBV7-6
size: -
J: TRBJ2-7
D: TRBD2
DNA: TGTGCCAGCAGCCGGGGGGGCGTATCCTACGAGCAGTACTTC
CDR3: CASSRGGVSYEQYF

V: TRBV28
size: -
J: TRBJ2-2
D: -
DNA: TGTGCCAGCAGTGGGACCTCCGTGACAGTTGGGGCCGGGGAGCTGTTTTTT
CDR3: CASSGTSVTVGAGELFF

V: TRBV28
size: -
J: TRBJ1-5
D: -
DNA: TGTGCCAGCAGTTTTCCAGGGCCGGTTCAGCCCCAGCATTTT
CDR3: CASSFPGPVQPQHF

V: TRBV20-1
size: -
J: TRBJ1-2
D: -
DNA: TGCAGTGCCACGAGAAGCGGGGACCGCCCGACATATGGCTACACCTTC
CDR3: CSATRSGDRPTYGYTF

V: TRBV7-8
size: -
J: TRBJ2-3
D: TRBD2
DNA: TGTGCCAGCAGCCCTAGCCACCTAGCGGGGGGCACAGATACGCAGTATTTT
CDR3: CASSPSHLAGGTDTQYF

V: TRBV28
size: -
J: TRBJ2-1
D: -
DNA: TGTGCCAGCAGTTTGAGAGGTCCTTACGTTGCCTACAATGAGCAGTTCTTC
CDR3: CASSLRGPYVAYNEQFF

V: TRBV7-2
size: many
J: TRBJ1-1
D: -
DNA: TGTGCCAGCAGCTTAAAAGGATCGAACACTGAAGCTTTCTTT
CDR3: CASSLKGSNTEAFF

V: TRBV6-2/TRBV6-3
size: -
J: TRBJ2-1
D: -
DNA: TGTGCCAGCAGTGCTCTGATAGGGGATGAGCAGTTCTTC
CDR3: CASSALIGDEQFF

V: TRBV14
size: -
J: TRBJ2-1
D: -
DNA: TGTGCCAGCAGCCAGGGTAGGCCCAATGAGCAGTTCTTC
CDR3: CASSQGRPNEQFF

V: TRBV6-2/TRBV6-3
size: -
J: TRBJ1-2
D: TRBD1
DNA: TGTGCCAGCAGTTCAGGACAGGGGGCTTCTGGCTACACCTTC
CDR3: CASSSGQGASGYTF

V: TRBV11-2
size: many
J: TRBJ2-3
D: -
DNA: TGTGCCAGCAGCTTACGAGGTCCTAGCACAGATACGCAGTATTTT
CDR3: CASSLRGPSTDTQYF

V: TRBV7-8
size: many
J: TRBJ2-1
D: -
DNA: TGTGCCAGCCATGGGGGGGGGGCTTACAATGAGCAGTTCTTC
CDR3: CASHGGGAYNEQFF